These 24 T cell receptor beta chains originate from one sample sequenced in a study of cytomegalovirus exposure and HLA in healthy donors. Vbeta (60) and Jbeta (13) primers were used in the PCR. Profiling relied on immunoSEQ multiplex PCR, and the TCRdb table lists in-frame clones only, not all of them. The data contain some 170,000 clones, 60% to 80% of them singletons. The sample taken for sequencing was PBMCs. These receptor sequences come from a man aged 18 to 30 in good health and CMV-seropositive.

The rearrangement uses TRBV6-5 and TRBJ1-2; D ambiguous. V was shortened by 4 bases and J by 4 bases, with 10 bases between the two germline ends. This CDR3 region has 13 residues. Germline values: CDR1 MNHEY, CDR2 SVGAGI. CDR3 sequence reads: CASSLEAAYGYTF. The CDR3 bases are TGTGCCAGCAGTTTGGAGGCAGCCTATGGCTACACCTTC.

The J gene is TRBJ1-1, the V gene TRBV19; perhaps TRBD1 as D (5 bases). V was pared by 4 bases and J by 2 bases, with 11 bases between. The CDR3 length is 14 residues. From germline, CDR1 is LNHDA and CDR2 SQIVND (reference sequence). The CDR3: CASSTGGGNTEAFF. The CDR3 nucleotides read TGTGCCAGTAGTACCGGGGGAGGAAACACTGAAGCTTTCTTT.

About this clone: The DNA is omitted, as the CDR3 cannot be located on it reliably, and the CDR3 follows TCRdb's listing. The V call is TRBV19, the J call TRBJ1-2; the table gives TRBD1 as D, unverified against the DNA. CDR1 and CDR2 (germline): LNHDA, SQIVND (reference sequence). The CDR3 region is 14 residues in length, termini included. The CDR3 protein is CASTSDRGRRGYTF.

V and J are TRBV11-2 and TRBJ2-3; D not resolved. The CDR3 consists of 14 residues. Trimming cost V 1 base and J 7 bases, with 12 bases left between them. CDR1 and CDR2 from the germline V gene are SGHAT and FQNNGV. CDR3 DNA sequence: TGTGCCAGCAGCTTAGGGAGAATGAAGAATACGCAGTATTTT. Amino acid sequence: CASSLGRMKNTQYF.

The chain links TRBV7-2 to TRBJ1-1; D remains ambiguous. Germline V gene sequence: CDR1 SGHTA, CDR2 FQGNSA. The V end was cut by 1 base, the J end by 5 bases, with 17 bases between. The CDR3 is 16 amino acids. In DNA, the CDR3 is TGTGCCAGCAGCTTAGGGCCCTCAGGAGGGCAAACTGAAGCTTTCTTT. It encodes CASSLGPSGGQTEAFF.

This chain connects TRBV28 to TRBJ1-5; TRBD1 might be the D (5 bases). Germline V gene sequence: CDR1 MDHEN, CDR2 SYDVKM. V lost 6 bases and J lost 6, with 15 bases in between. The CDR3 contains 14 residues. The CDR3 sequence is CASSRGGGGQPQHF. In DNA, the CDR3 is TGTGCCAGCAGCCGGGGCGGGGGGGGTCAGCCCCAGCATTTT.

The chain couples TRBV4-2 to TRBJ2-1, with D tentatively TRBD2 (5 bases). The CDR3 is 14 residues long. Trimming removed 3 bases from V and 8 bases from J, with 14 bases in between. Germline-derived CDR1 and CDR2 are LGHNA and YNFKEQ. CDR3 residues: CASSQETTADEQFF. CDR3 in DNA: TGTGCCAGCAGCCAGGAGACTACCGCCGATGAGCAGTTCTTC.

V and J are TRBV2 and TRBJ1-5; the D gene is possibly TRBD1 (6 bases). V lost 11 bases, J lost 0 bases, and 17 bases lay in between. The CDR3 is made up of 15 amino acids. Germline V gene lookup returns CDR1 SNHLY and CDR2 FYNNEI. CDR3 bases: TGTGCCTCCGGGACATATTTGAATAGCAATCAGCCCCAGCATTTT. Translation gives CASGTYLNSNQPQHF.

Only a few counts were recorded for this clone. The chain links TRBV6-5 to TRBJ2-3; tentative D call: TRBD2 (6 bases). This CDR3 region has 12 residues. Germline CDR1 MNHEY, CDR2 SVGAGI. Trimming removed 7 bases at V and 2 bases at J, with 7 bases between. CDR3 sequence: CASMDYTDTQYF. The CDR3 region has the DNA TGTGCCAGCATGGACTACACAGATACGCAGTATTTT.

CDR3 amino acids: CAWSVWVGGRARNEQFF. Here the CDR3 DNA reads TGTGCCTGGAGTGTATGGGTTGGCGGGAGGGCCCGCAATGAGCAGTTCTTC. The genes are TRBV30 and TRBJ2-1; 9 positions match TRBD2. V gave up 0 bases and J gave up 6 bases; unmatched junction bases: 12. The CDR3 is 17 amino acids. Germline V CDR1 and CDR2: GTSNPN, SVGIG (reference sequence).

V usage is TRBV5-1 and J usage is TRBJ1-1; D possibly corresponds to TRBD1 (5 bases). Germline V lookup: CDR1 SGHRS, CDR2 YFSETQ. V was trimmed by 3 bases and J by 0 bases, leaving 15 bases between them. CDR3 length: 16 amino acids. As DNA, the CDR3 is TGCGCCAGCAGCTCGACTGGGGCAAGTATGAACACTGAAGCTTTCTTT. This translates into CASSSTGASMNTEAFF.

This chain joins TRBV30 and TRBJ2-1; TRBD1 is a possible D gene (6 bases). This CDR3 is 13 amino acids long. The V end lost 4 bases, the J end lost 0 bases, and 7 bases lay between the germline ends. Germline CDR1 and CDR2: GTSNPN and SVGIG (reference sequence). In DNA form, the CDR3 reads TGTGCCTGGAACAGGGCCTCCTACAATGAGCAGTTCTTC. Its translation: CAWNRASYNEQFF.

This chain links TRBV19 with TRBJ1-2; D is possibly TRBD1 (6 bases). The CDR3 covers 13 residues. CDR1 is LNHDA, CDR2 SQIVND, per germline (reference sequence). The CDR3 region is CATLPRGGGGYTF. CDR3 nucleotides: TGTGCGACCCTACCGCGGGGGGGCGGTGGCTACACCTTC.

The chain recombines TRBV27 with TRBJ1-5; maybe TRBD1 (6 bases). Germline V gene data show CDR1 as MNHEY and CDR2 as SMNVEV (reference sequence). This CDR3 has 14 residues. Trimming took off 4 bases at V and 6 bases at J, with 13 bases between the two ends. CDR3 residues: CASSSHRDLQPQHF. As DNA, the CDR3 is TGTGCCAGCAGTTCGCACAGGGATCTTCAGCCCCAGCATTTT.

This sequence joins TRBV13 and TRBJ2-5, with 10 bases identical to TRBD1. The germline V gene has CDR1 PRHDT and CDR2 FYEKMQ (reference sequence). This CDR3 is built from 14 residues. Trimming at V came to 6 bases and at J to 2 bases, leaving 3 bases not matched to a gene. CDR3 DNA sequence: TGTGCCAGCAGTGGGACAGGGGAGCAAGAGACCCAGTACTTC. Translation: CASSGTGEQETQYF.

The chain has TRBV27 and TRBJ2-1; possibly TRBD2 for D (6 bases). The germline CDR1 and CDR2 sequences are MNHEY and SMNVEV (reference sequence). This CDR3 region has 13 residues. V dropped 2 bases and J dropped 5 bases, with 7 bases sitting between them. The CDR3 region is CASSLTSNNEQFF. For the CDR3, the DNA is TGTGCCAGCAGTTTAACTAGCAACAATGAGCAGTTCTTC.

This chain joins TRBV7-9 and TRBJ1-2; 7 nucleotides align to TRBD1. Germline-derived CDR1 and CDR2 are SEHNR and FQNEAQ (reference sequence). Trimming removed 5 bases from V and 1 base from J; junction bases left unmatched: 7. The CDR3 contains 15 residues. Here the CDR3 reads CASSAPTGDNYGYTF. The CDR3 DNA is TGTGCCAGCAGCGCCCCAACAGGGGATAACTATGGCTACACCTTC.

The chain has TRBV1 and TRBJ2-7; TRBD2 is the table's D call and was not checked against the DNA. TRBV1 is classified as a pseudogene. This CDR3 comprises 16 residues. CDR3 protein: CTSSQAGLAAVYEQYV. DNA for the CDR3: TGCACCAGCAGCCAGGCCGGGCTAGCGGCGGTCTACGAGCAGTACGTC.

The rearrangement joins TRBV2 to TRBJ2-1, with a weak D call TRBD2 (6 bases). V was shortened by 6 bases and J by 6 bases, with 21 bases between the two germline ends. Per the germline V gene, CDR1 is SNHLY and CDR2 is FYNNEI. This CDR3 spans 16 amino acids. The CDR3 sequence is CASSLFRDSPGNEQFF. For the CDR3, the DNA is TGTGCCAGCAGCCTCTTCCGGGACTCCCCTGGCAATGAGCAGTTCTTC.

The V and J genes are TRBV7-9 and TRBJ2-2; TRBD1 aligns across 7 bases. Per the germline V gene, CDR1 is SEHNR and CDR2 is FQNEAQ (reference sequence). J lost 4 bases, V lost 5 bases, and 7 bases had no gene match. This CDR3 region has 15 residues. The CDR3 spells CASSTQGSSTGELFF. In DNA, the CDR3 is TGTGCCAGCAGCACACAGGGGAGTTCCACCGGGGAGCTGTTTTTT.

The chain carries TRBV10-3 and TRBJ2-1; the D gene is possibly TRBD2 (6 bases). V gave up 6 bases and J gave up 5 bases, with 11 bases separating them. The CDR3 has 13 residues. Germline values: CDR1 ENHRY, CDR2 SYGVKD. CDR3 region: CAISPGVNNEQFF. DNA of the CDR3: TGTGCCATCAGCCCGGGAGTTAACAATGAGCAGTTCTTC.

The rearrangement links TRBV15 to TRBJ2-3; unclear D gene. The V gene lost 1 base and the J gene lost 0 bases, with 11 bases spanning the gap. From germline, CDR1 is LNHNV and CDR2 YYDKDF (reference sequence). The CDR3 is made up of 16 amino acids. The CDR3 DNA follows: TGTGCCACCAGCAGAGGCGTTAGCCTAAGCACAGATACGCAGTATTTT. Translated, it gives CATSRGVSLSTDTQYF. Combining the CDR3 with reference TRBV15 and TRBJ2-3 gives the whole variable domain DAMVIQNPRYQVTQFGKPVTLSCSQTLNHNVMYWYQQKSSQAPKLLFHYYDKDFNNEADTPDNFQSRRPNTSFCFLDIRSPGLGDTAMYLCATSRGVSLSTDTQYFGPGTRLTVL.

In its sample, this clone was seen once. The rearrangement uses TRBV5-5 and TRBJ2-6, with TRBD2 matching over 11 bases. CDR3 length: 17 residues. Germline-derived CDR1 and CDR2 are SGHKS and YYEKEE (reference sequence). V lost 1 base and J lost 0; bases outside the gene matches: 0. The CDR3 DNA reads TGTGCCAGCAGCTTGACTAGCGGGAGCTCTGGGGCCAACGTCCTGACTTTC. It encodes CASSLTSGSSGANVLTF.

This clone was observed a handful of times. V is TRBV2 and J is TRBJ2-7; the D gene is possibly TRBD2 (6 bases). The CDR3 contains 13 residues. The V and J ends lost 5 bases and 8 bases respectively, with 16 bases between them. Germline V CDR1 and CDR2: SNHLY, FYNNEI. CDR3 nucleotides: TGTGCCAGCAGTCAAAGGAGGGAGTTGAAGCAGTACGTC. It is translated as CASSQRRELKQYV.